These 5 T cell receptor beta chains came from one sample sequenced in a study of OX40 agonist ivuxolimab in advanced cancers. Assay used: immunoSEQ multiplex PCR; TCRdb lists only in-frame clones, some missing. The sample lists tens of thousands of clones, 89% seen once, with approximately 0.36% in the top ten. The specimen comprised CD4+ or CD8+ T cells sorted from blood, sampled in a trial of the OX40 agonist ivuxolimab. These receptor sequences come from an adult with an advanced solid tumor such as melanoma, head and neck, liver or kidney cancer.

The chain uses TRBV6-5 and TRBJ1-3; D may be TRBD1 (5 bases). Germline CDR1 MNHEY, CDR2 SVGAGI. Between the trimmed V and J ends, which lost 7 bases and 2 bases, there was a span of 15 bases. The CDR3 is made up of 15 amino acids. The CDR3 region is CASIRKGVAGNTIYF. The CDR3 DNA reads TGTGCCAGCATCCGGAAAGGGGTTGCTGGAAACACCATATATTTT.

V gene TRBV19 combines with J gene TRBJ2-2, with 10 bases lining up with TRBD1. In germline, CDR1 is LNHDA, CDR2 SQIVND (reference sequence). The V segment lost 3 bases and the J segment 8 bases; nucleotides outside the gene matches: 9. CDR3 length equals 16 residues. The DNA for the CDR3 is TGTGCCAGTAGTATTTTTGTGACAGGGGGCTCTGGGGAGCTGTTTTTT. Amino acid sequence: CASSIFVTGGSGELFF.

The chain links TRBV18 to TRBJ2-1, with 8 bases fitting TRBD1. The CDR3 covers 14 residues. Germline CDR1 and CDR2: KGHSH and LQKENI. Trimming at V came to 3 bases and at J to 4 bases, leaving 2 bases not matched to a gene. CDR3 DNA: TGTGCCAGCTCACCCCGGGACAGGTACAATGAGCAGTTCTTC. Protein: CASSPRDRYNEQFF.

This clone was found once. This rearrangement joins TRBV7-2 to TRBJ1-4, with 9 nucleotides matching TRBD1. V trimming: 3 bases; J trimming: 4 bases; junction bases outside the gene matches: 0. The V gene's germline CDR1 is SGHTA and CDR2 FQGNSA. CDR3 size: 14 residues. The CDR3, as DNA: TGTGCCAGCAGCTTGACAGGGGGTAATGAAAAACTGTTTTTT. This encodes CASSLTGGNEKLFF.

The chain combines TRBV7-3 with TRBJ2-2, with a possible D match to TRBD2 (5 bases). CDR3 length: 14 amino acids. V was shortened by 6 bases and J by 0 bases, with 8 bases between the two germline ends. Germline V gives CDR1 SGHTA, CDR2 FQGTGA. CDR3 sequence reads: CASSRSANTGELFF. CDR3 sequence (DNA): TGTGCCAGCAGTCGTAGCGCGAACACCGGGGAGCTGTTTTTT. Supplemented by reference TRBV7-3 and TRBJ2-2, the full variable domain reads GAGVSQTPSNKVTEKGKYVELRCDPISGHTALYWYRQSLGQGPEFLIYFQGTGAADDSGLPNDRFFAVRPEGSVSTLKIQRTERGDSAVYLCASSRSANTGELFFGEGSRLTVL.